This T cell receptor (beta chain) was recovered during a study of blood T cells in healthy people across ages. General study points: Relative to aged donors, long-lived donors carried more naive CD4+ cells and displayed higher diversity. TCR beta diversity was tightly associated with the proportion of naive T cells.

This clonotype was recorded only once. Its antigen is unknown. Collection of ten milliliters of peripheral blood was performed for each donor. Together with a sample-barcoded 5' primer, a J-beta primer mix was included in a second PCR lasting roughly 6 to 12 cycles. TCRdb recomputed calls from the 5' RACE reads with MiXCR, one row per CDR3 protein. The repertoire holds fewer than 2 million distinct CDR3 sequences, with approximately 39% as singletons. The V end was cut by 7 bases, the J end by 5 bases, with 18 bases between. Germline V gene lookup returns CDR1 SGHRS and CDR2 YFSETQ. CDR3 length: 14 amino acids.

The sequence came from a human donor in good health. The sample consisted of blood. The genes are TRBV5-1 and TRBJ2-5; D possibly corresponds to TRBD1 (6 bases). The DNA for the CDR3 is TGCGCCAGCGTCCAGGGGTTGGGCTCGGAGACCCAGTACTTC. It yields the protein CASVQGLGSETQYF.